This entry lists 10 T cell receptor beta chains sequenced from one sample in a study of shared clonotypes between healthy human individuals. Only in-frame clones appear in the TCRdb table, and some are missing; sequencing was by immunoSEQ multiplex PCR. The sample records under 2.5 million clones, just under 95% being singletons. The specimen sequenced was naive CD4+ T cells from PBMCs. As for subset: CD45RA+ positively selected. Receptor source: a man aged 18-30 years in good health. Some clones in this sample may be carry-over from other donors' samples.

The chain links TRBV5-6 to TRBJ2-3; 9 positions match TRBD1. Germline V gene data show CDR1 as SGHDT and CDR2 as YYEEEE. The CDR3 consists of 15 residues. V lost 4 bases and J lost 4; bases outside the gene matches: 7. The CDR3 loop is CASSAGTGLADTQYF. Here the CDR3 DNA reads TGTGCCAGCAGCGCGGGGACAGGGTTAGCAGATACGCAGTATTTT.

The chain employs TRBV11-1 and TRBJ1-1, with D possibly being TRBD1 (6 bases). V lost 5 bases and J lost 5, with 18 bases in between. From germline, CDR1 is SGHAT and CDR2 FQDESV (reference sequence). This CDR3 is built from 15 residues. CDR3 DNA sequence: TGTGCCAGCAGCCTGCGTCGACAGGATACGACTGAAGCTTTCTTT. The encoded protein is CASSLRRQDTTEAFF.

In nucleotides, the CDR3 is TGTGCCTGGAGTGTAAGTCAGGGTGAGCAGTTCTTC. Protein sequence: CAWSVSQGEQFF. The chain employs TRBV30 and TRBJ2-1; D possibly corresponds to TRBD1 (5 bases). The V gene's germline CDR1 is GTSNPN and CDR2 SVGIG (reference sequence). The CDR3 length is 12 residues. The V gene lost 0 bases and the J gene lost 9 bases, with 9 bases spanning the gap.

J is TRBJ1-1 and V is TRBV28; 12 nucleotides align to TRBD1. This CDR3 is built from 14 residues. Germline CDR1 MDHEN, CDR2 SYDVKM. V lost 4 bases and J lost 6; bases outside the gene matches: 3. This CDR3 reads CASSWDRGRAEAFF. CDR3 nucleotide sequence: TGTGCCAGCAGTTGGGACAGGGGGCGGGCTGAAGCTTTCTTT.

The rearrangement uses TRBV6-5 and TRBJ1-3; D gene uncertain. Trimming removed 5 bases at V and 4 bases at J, with 12 bases between. CDR1 is MNHEY and CDR2 is SVGAGI in the germline V gene. The CDR3 contains 14 residues. The CDR3 DNA reads TGTGCCAGCAGTATAACAAATTCCGGAAACACCATATATTTT. Amino acid sequence: CASSITNSGNTIYF.

This rearrangement joins TRBV5-1 to TRBJ1-2, with 9 bases lining up with TRBD1. CDR1 is SGHRS and CDR2 is YFSETQ in the germline V gene. The length of the CDR3 is 15 residues. V shed 0 bases and J 7 bases; nucleotides not matched to a gene: 7. The CDR3 DNA sequence: TGCGCCAGCAGCTTGGCGGGACAGGGATGGGCTGGCTACACCTTC. This codes for CASSLAGQGWAGYTF.

The V gene is TRBV7-3, the J gene TRBJ2-1; 9 nucleotides match TRBD2. Trimming removed 4 bases from V and 5 bases from J; junction bases left unmatched: 15. CDR3 size: 18 residues. CDR1 is SGHTA, CDR2 FQGTGA, per germline. The CDR3: CASSSAGIAGAGDNEQFF. The DNA for the CDR3 is TGTGCCAGCAGCTCCGCAGGAATAGCGGGAGCGGGGGACAATGAGCAGTTCTTC.

V and J are TRBV19 and TRBJ1-1; no clear D. CDR1 and CDR2 (germline): LNHDA, SQIVND (reference sequence). The CDR3 has 13 amino acids. V lost 3 bases and J 1 base, leaving 6 bases between the germline ends. Here the CDR3 reads CASSITTNTEAFF. Written as DNA, the CDR3 is TGTGCCAGTAGTATTACTACGAACACTGAAGCTTTCTTT.

The chain has TRBV15 and TRBJ2-5, with D perhaps TRBD1 (5 bases). V lost 8 bases and J lost 5, with 15 bases in between. CDR3 length equals 13 residues. Germline CDR1 is LNHNV and CDR2 is YYDKDF (reference sequence). Written as DNA, the CDR3 is TGTGCCACCCTAAAGGGGTTTGGTGAGACCCAGTACTTC. This translates into CATLKGFGETQYF.

The genes are TRBV6-5 and TRBJ1-3; D is unclear. CDR3 size: 15 residues. The V and J ends lost 0 bases and 3 bases respectively, with 9 bases between them. The germline V gene has CDR1 MNHEY and CDR2 SVGAGI. The CDR3 sequence: CASSYSGSFGNTIYF. DNA for the CDR3: TGTGCCAGCAGTTACTCAGGTAGCTTTGGAAACACCATATATTTT.